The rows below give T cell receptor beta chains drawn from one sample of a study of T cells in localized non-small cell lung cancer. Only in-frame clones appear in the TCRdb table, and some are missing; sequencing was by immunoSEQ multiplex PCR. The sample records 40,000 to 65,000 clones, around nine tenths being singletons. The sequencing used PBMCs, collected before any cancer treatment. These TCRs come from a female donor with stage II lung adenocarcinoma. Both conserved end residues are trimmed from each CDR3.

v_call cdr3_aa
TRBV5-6 ASSLWGQGARETQY
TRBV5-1 ASSLDGTGAYEQY
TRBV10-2 ASSESGKATNYGYT
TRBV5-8 ASSLQGGSYNEQF
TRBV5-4 ASSSGQASGETQY
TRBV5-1 ASSLGGNGETQY
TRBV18 ASSPLLGINTEAF
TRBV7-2 ASSLSPQETQY
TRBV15 ATSLPDPGGTQY
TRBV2 ASSERQGSPLH
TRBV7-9 ASSPGARDNEQF
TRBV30 AWSVGARNS
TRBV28 ASLGQGSYTIY
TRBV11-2 ASSKTAEQY
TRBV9 ASSVATSGAETQY
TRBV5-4 ASSLGTTLETQY
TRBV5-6 ASSFYRTMNTEAF
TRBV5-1 ASSLGGTFYGYT
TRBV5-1 ASSLAPSGTEAF